A single sample gave rise to the 21 T cell receptor beta chains below, sequenced in a study of molecular identifiers for immune sequencing clone quantification. Using its own MiXCR run on the PCR reads, TCRdb lists one record per CDR3 protein. The table shows approximately 550,000 distinct CDR3 sequences, with roughly 26% occurring only once. The specimen sequenced was naive CD8+ T cells from blood, with Jurkat cell RNA spiked in. Noted subset: FACS-sorted CD8+CD4-CCR7+CD45RA+ naive T cells. The receptors shown here come from a human donor in good health. Some libraries in this study had Jurkat cell RNA spiked in.

This clonotype was seen a few times. The chain couples TRBV19 to TRBJ2-6, with TRBD1 identical over 7 bases. V trimming: 2 bases; J trimming: 0 bases; junction bases outside the gene matches: 7. From germline, CDR1 is LNHDA and CDR2 SQIVND (reference sequence). CDR3 size: 18 residues. The CDR3 DNA follows: TGTGCCAGTAGTATACGGGACAGCCCCTTCTCTGGGGCCAACGTCCTGACTTTC. It translates to CASSIRDSPFSGANVLTF. Full variable domain (remainder filled in from reference TRBV19 and TRBJ2-6): DGGITQSPKYLFRKEGQNVTLSCEQNLNHDAMYWYRQDPGQGLRLIYYSQIVNDFQKGDIAEGYSVSREKKESFPLTVTSAQKNPTAFYLCASSIRDSPFSGANVLTFGAGSRLTVL.

In this sample, this clonotype turned up many times. The J gene is TRBJ2-3, the V gene TRBV6-5, with TRBD2 identical over 10 bases. Germline V gene data show CDR1 as MNHEY and CDR2 as SVGAGI. The length of the CDR3 is 15 residues. Trimming at V came to 4 bases and at J to 6 bases, leaving 7 bases not matched to a gene. CDR3 nucleotide sequence: TGTGCCAGCAGTTTTAGCGGGGGGCCACTGGATACGCAGTATTTT. Protein sequence: CASSFSGGPLDTQYF.

This chain joins TRBV4-3 and TRBJ2-3, with no clear D. Germline CDR1 and CDR2: LGHNA and YSLEER. The CDR3 has 15 amino acids. V was trimmed by 1 base and J by 2 bases, leaving 10 bases between them. The CDR3 coding sequence is TGCGCCAGCAGCCAAGGTTGGCGGACCACAGATACGCAGTATTTT. It codes for CASSQGWRTTDTQYF.

A few counts support this clonotype. CDR3 sequence: CASSPSGTSGNTIYF. CDR3 coding DNA: TGTGCCAGCAGCCCATCCGGGACATCTGGAAACACCATATATTTT. The chain uses TRBV4-2 and TRBJ1-3, with D tentatively TRBD1 (6 bases). Germline CDR1 is LGHNA and CDR2 is YNFKEQ. The CDR3 spans 15 residues. Trimming took off 4 bases at V and 1 base at J, with 11 bases between the two ends.

This clonotype was seen only a few times. The chain links TRBV28 to TRBJ2-7; D is undetermined. Germline V gives CDR1 MDHEN, CDR2 SYDVKM. CDR3 length: 14 residues. V lost 7 bases, J lost 2 bases, and 15 bases lay in between. The CDR3 here is CASTSRRSPYEQYF. The CDR3 DNA reads TGTGCCAGCACCTCACGACGGAGTCCCTACGAGCAGTACTTC. The full variable domain, completed using reference TRBV28 and TRBJ2-7, is DVKVTQSSRYLVKRTGEKVFLECVQDMDHENMFWYRQDPGLGLRLIYFSYDVKMKEKGDIPEGYSVSREKKERFSLILESASTNQTSMYLCASTSRRSPYEQYFGPGTRLTVT.

This clonotype appeared a few times. V usage is TRBV19 and J usage is TRBJ1-1; TRBD1 might be the D (6 bases). The CDR3 sequence is 14 residues long. V was trimmed by 7 bases and J by 9 bases, leaving 21 bases between them. CDR1 and CDR2 from the germline V gene are LNHDA and SQIVND (reference sequence). CDR3 amino acids: CASNKPQGLVKAFF. DNA of the CDR3: TGTGCCAGTAACAAACCCCAGGGGCTTGTTAAAGCTTTCTTT.

This clonotype was seen only a few times. The rearrangement joins TRBV7-9 to TRBJ1-1; no clear D. V was pared by 0 bases and J by 4 bases, with 12 bases between. The CDR3 covers 15 residues. Germline CDR1 SEHNR, CDR2 FQNEAQ (reference sequence). The CDR3, as DNA: TGTGCCAGCAGCTTAGCGTTGGGTTCCGTCACTGAAGCTTTCTTT. Translating it yields CASSLALGSVTEAFF.

The V and J genes are TRBV11-2 and TRBJ1-4; no firm D call. V lost 4 bases and J lost 8, with 8 bases in between. This CDR3 is built from 12 residues. Per germline, CDR1 SGHAT and CDR2 FQNNGV. The CDR3 sequence: CASSSIMEKLFF. The CDR3 bases are TGTGCCAGCAGCTCCATAATGGAAAAACTGTTTTTT.

Of note for this clonotype: A read error is possible here, since a much larger clone lies one base away. This chain connects TRBV7-9 to TRBJ1-1; D unresolved. This CDR3 region has 11 residues. CDR1 is SEHNR, CDR2 FQNEAQ, per germline (reference sequence). CDR3 in amino acids: CASNLGFEAFF. The CDR3 DNA follows: TGTGCCAGCAACTTAGGGTTTGAAGCTTTCTTT.

V and J are TRBV2 and TRBJ1-1; D is unresolved. Trimming shortened V by 2 bases and J by 1 base, and 8 bases separated the two germline ends. CDR1 and CDR2 (germline): SNHLY, FYNNEI. The CDR3 is 14 amino acids. CDR3 protein: CASSEFPWNTEAFF. In nucleotides, the CDR3 is TGTGCCAGCAGTGAATTTCCCTGGAACACTGAAGCTTTCTTT. The entire variable domain, with the rest obtained from reference TRBV2 and TRBJ1-1, is as follows: EPEVTQTPSHQVTQMGQEVILRCVPISNHLYFYWYRQILGQKVEFLVSFYNNEISEKSEIFDDQFSVERPDGSNFTLKIRSTKLEDSAMYFCASSEFPWNTEAFFGQGTRLTVV.

In this sample, this clonotype turned up a few times. The CDR3 spells CASSPGQRGGETQYF. DNA of the CDR3: TGTGCCAGCAGCCCGGGGCAGCGGGGAGGAGAGACCCAGTACTTC. The chain has TRBV11-2 and TRBJ2-5; 7 bases align to TRBD2. The trim removed 5 bases at V and 4 bases at J, leaving 10 bases unmatched. Germline V CDR1 and CDR2: SGHAT, FQNNGV. The CDR3 runs 15 residues.

In its sample, this clonotype was seen many times. The chain couples TRBV12-3 or TRBV12-4 to TRBJ1-1; 9 nucleotides match TRBD1. J was trimmed by 5 bases and V by 6 bases; bases with no gene match: 4. The CDR3 length is 13 residues. The DNA of the CDR3 is TGTGCCAGCAGGGGACAGGGCTGGACTGAAGCTTTCTTT. Protein sequence: CASRGQGWTEAFF.

V usage is TRBV6-5 and J usage is TRBJ1-2; D remains unclear. The CDR3 consists of 17 residues. The germline V gene has CDR1 MNHEY and CDR2 SVGAGI. V dropped 5 bases and J dropped 0 bases, with 19 bases sitting between them. CDR3 protein: CASSPDQSLSANYGYTF. Here the CDR3 DNA reads TGTGCCAGCAGTCCGGACCAGTCACTAAGCGCTAACTATGGCTACACCTTC.

The chain joins TRBV27 to TRBJ1-1, with D perhaps TRBD1 (6 bases). This CDR3 has 15 amino acids. Germline V gene lookup returns CDR1 MNHEY and CDR2 SMNVEV (reference sequence). V dropped 5 bases and J dropped 6 bases, with 19 bases sitting between them. The CDR3 coding sequence is TGTGCCAGCAGTCCGCTCGGGGGCGGGATCGCTGAAGCTTTCTTT. The encoded protein is CASSPLGGGIAEAFF.

The J gene is TRBJ1-2, the V gene TRBV6-1, with a tentative D call TRBD1 (5 bases). Per the germline V gene, CDR1 is MNHNS and CDR2 is SASEGT. CDR3 length: 15 residues. Between the trimmed V and J ends, which lost 6 bases and 0 bases, there was a span of 14 bases. The CDR3 DNA reads TGTGCCAGCAGGATCCGGGACGCAGCTAACTATGGCTACACCTTC. It specifies CASRIRDAANYGYTF.

V is TRBV12-3 or TRBV12-4 and J is TRBJ1-6; TRBD1 matches 9 bases. V trimming: 7 bases; J trimming: 9 bases; junction bases outside the gene matches: 4. The CDR3 consists of 13 residues. CDR3: CASKDRGSSPLHF. The CDR3 DNA sequence: TGTGCCAGCAAGGACAGGGGAAGTTCACCCCTCCACTTT.

V usage is TRBV23-1 and J usage is TRBJ1-1; D is unresolved. TRBV23-1 is given ORF status, its function remaining uncertain. The CDR3 has 14 residues. Trimming pared 3 bases from V and 1 base from J, leaving 9 bases between. The CDR3, as DNA: TGCGCCAGCAGTCACCACGGGGAGAACACTGAAGCTTTCTTT. Encoded protein: CASSHHGENTEAFF.

This clonotype was counted a single time. Possible read error: a much larger clone is one base away. No conserved phenylalanine or tryptophan ends this CDR3, so it is likely a read error. The chain joins TRBV30 to TRBJ2-2, with D possibly TRBD2 on 6 matching bases. Trimming took 2 bases from V and 5 from J, leaving 12 bases between them. CDR3 length: 14 residues. Germline CDR1 reads GTSNPN; CDR2 reads SVGIG (reference sequence). The CDR3: CAWSSVSGTGELFL. The CDR3 bases are TGTGCCTGGAGTTCTGTGAGCGGGACCGGGGAGCTGTTTCTT.

This clonotype has a count of ten or more. This chain links TRBV7-2 with TRBJ2-4; D may be TRBD1 or TRBD2 (5 bases each). The CDR3 sequence is 11 residues long. Germline CDR1 reads SGHTA; CDR2 reads FQGNSA. Trimming removed 5 bases from V and 8 bases from J, with 7 bases in between. CDR3 region: CASSGTYIQYF. DNA of the CDR3: TGTGCCAGCAGCGGGACCTACATTCAGTACTTC.

Many counts were recorded for this clonotype. The V gene is TRBV25-1, the J gene TRBJ2-7; 10 bases are a match to TRBD2. The CDR3 consists of 13 residues. The germline V gene has CDR1 MGHDK and CDR2 SYGVNS. V lost 8 bases and J lost 2; bases outside the gene matches: 3. The CDR3 protein is CASQGLAPYEQYF. The DNA for the CDR3 is TGTGCCAGCCAGGGACTAGCGCCCTACGAGCAGTACTTC.

The chain combines TRBV9 with TRBJ2-3, with TRBD2 matching 10 bases. V trimming: 0 bases; J trimming: 4 bases; junction bases outside the gene matches: 2. Germline V gene data show CDR1 as SGDLS and CDR2 as YYNGEE. The CDR3 runs to 15 residues. The CDR3 loop is CASSVVSGGPDTQYF. The CDR3 bases are TGTGCCAGCAGCGTAGTTAGCGGGGGGCCAGATACGCAGTATTTT.